Each of the 15 T cell receptor beta chains below was sequenced from the same sample in a study of spatial heterogeneity in lung cancer. Each CDR3 protein gets one entry after TCRdb re-called the 5' RACE reads with MiXCR. In the table there are approximately 100,000 distinct CDR3 sequences, roughly 19% of which are singletons. Time point in this sample: blood at routine non-recurrence follow-up after resection. This specimen consisted of PBMCs, obtained at follow-up. The receptor source for this set is a male donor with early-stage non-small cell lung cancer.

The genes are TRBV29-1 and TRBJ2-3; 10 bases map to TRBD2. The V segment lost 0 bases and the J segment 3 bases; nucleotides outside the gene matches: 9. The V gene's germline CDR1 is SQVTM and CDR2 ANQGSEA. This CDR3 has 17 residues. The DNA for the CDR3 is TGCAGCGTTGAAGATATCAGCGGGAGGGCGGAGACAGATACGCAGTATTTT. It is translated as CSVEDISGRAETDTQYF.

This clonotype was observed at least ten times. This chain joins TRBV7-9 and TRBJ2-7; TRBD1 is a possible D gene (6 bases). Trimming cost V 3 bases and J 2 bases, with 8 bases left between them. The CDR3 has 13 amino acids. CDR1 SEHNR and CDR2 FQNEAQ come from the germline V gene (reference sequence). The CDR3 DNA reads TGTGCCAGCAGCTTGGACAGCACCTACGAGCAGTACTTC. It is translated as CASSLDSTYEQYF. Full variable domain (remainder filled in from reference TRBV7-9 and TRBJ2-7): DTGVSQNPRHKITKRGQNVTFRCDPISEHNRLYWYRQTLGQGPEFLTYFQNEAQLEKSRLLSDRFSAERPKGSFSTLEIQRTEQGDSAMYLCASSLDSTYEQYFGPGTRLTVT.

The rearrangement joins TRBV5-5 to TRBJ2-7, with D possibly being TRBD1 (6 bases). The V end lost 4 bases, the J end lost 2 bases, and 10 bases lay between the germline ends. There are 13 residues in the CDR3. Per the germline V gene, CDR1 is SGHKS and CDR2 is YYEKEE (reference sequence). CDR3 bases: TGTGCCAGCAGCCCTCAGGGGCCCTACGAGCAGTACGTC. It translates to CASSPQGPYEQYV.

This clonotype was recorded a few times. CDR3 residues: CASSLGTTQETQYF. The CDR3 coding sequence is TGTGCCAGCAGCTTAGGGACAACCCAAGAGACCCAGTACTTC. The V call is TRBV7-6, the J call TRBJ2-5; D may be TRBD1 (5 bases). Trimming stripped 1 base from V and 1 base from J, with 7 bases between. Germline loops: CDR1 SGHVS, CDR2 FNYEAQ. The CDR3 sequence is 14 residues long.

The table lists this clonotype with many counts. CDR3: CAWSVSSRTEAFF. As DNA, the CDR3 is TGTGCCTGGAGTGTGAGTAGCCGTACTGAAGCTTTCTTT. This chain uses TRBV30 with TRBJ1-1; D uncertain. Trimming left V 0 bases short and J 5 bases short, with 10 bases between. Germline V gene sequence: CDR1 GTSNPN, CDR2 SVGIG (reference sequence). The CDR3 has 13 residues.

The J gene is TRBJ2-3, the V gene TRBV9; TRBD2 is a possible D gene (6 bases). Germline V CDR1 and CDR2: SGDLS, YYNGEE. Trimming removed 3 bases at V and 7 bases at J, with 18 bases between. CDR3 length equals 15 residues. The CDR3 DNA reads as TGTGCCAGCAGCGCCACGCCGGGACTTTCCCATACGCAGTATTTT. Amino acid sequence: CASSATPGLSHTQYF.

A few counts support this clonotype. The rearrangement links TRBV18 to TRBJ2-7; 7 nucleotides agree with TRBD1. The CDR3 contains 15 residues. The germline CDR1 and CDR2 sequences are KGHSH and LQKENI. J gave up 1 base and V 4 bases, and 7 bases lay outside the gene matches. CDR3: CASSLYRDSSYEQYF. Written as DNA, the CDR3 is TGTGCCAGCTCACTATACCGGGACAGTTCCTACGAGCAGTACTTC.

This rearrangement joins TRBV20-1 to TRBJ2-3; D uncertain. Germline CDR1 reads DFQATT; CDR2 reads SNEGSKA (reference sequence). This CDR3 contains 12 residues. V was shortened by 5 bases and J by 4 bases, with 10 bases between the two germline ends. For the CDR3, the DNA is TGCAGTGCTCCCGAAGTTTCAGATACGCAGTATTTT. This encodes CSAPEVSDTQYF.

There are a few counts of this clonotype. A read error may produce the germline difference seen at one junction end. The CDR3 DNA reads as TGTGCCAGCAGTCTTTCGGGACTAGCGCCGATCTTC. Amino acid sequence: CASSLSGLAPIF. The chain carries TRBV7-9 and TRBJ2-1; 10 bases map to TRBD2. Germline V gives CDR1 SEHNR, CDR2 FQNEAQ (reference sequence). CDR3 size: 12 residues.

This clonotype was seen only once. This CDR3 reads CASSLGGDIAKNIQYF. The CDR3 DNA reads TGTGCCAGCAGCTTAGGTGGGGATATAGCCAAAAACATTCAGTACTTC. This chain uses TRBV11-2 with TRBJ2-4, with no clear D. Looked up from germline, CDR1 is SGHAT and CDR2 is FQNNGV. This CDR3 region has 16 residues. V lost 1 base and J 0 bases, leaving 10 bases between the germline ends.

In its sample, this clonotype was seen a few times. This chain links TRBV3-1 with TRBJ2-3; the D gene is possibly TRBD1 (6 bases). The CDR3 runs 17 residues. The V end was cut by 4 bases, the J end by 5 bases, with 22 bases between. CDR1 LGHDT and CDR2 YNNKEL come from the germline V gene (reference sequence). Written as DNA, the CDR3 is TGTGCCAGCAGCCGCACCCCACAGGGCGGTAGCGTAGATACGCAGTATTTT. Its translation: CASSRTPQGGSVDTQYF.

Only a few counts were recorded for this clonotype. The CDR3 is CASSEGIQPQHF. CDR3 in DNA: TGTGCCAGCAGTGAAGGCATTCAGCCCCAGCATTTT. This sequence joins TRBV2 and TRBJ1-5; D uncertain. Trimming took 1 base from V and 6 from J, leaving 4 bases between them. The CDR3 loop spans 12 amino acids. Germline assignment: CDR1 SNHLY and CDR2 FYNNEI. Supplemented by reference TRBV2 and TRBJ1-5, the full variable domain reads EPEVTQTPSHQVTQMGQEVILRCVPISNHLYFYWYRQILGQKVEFLVSFYNNEISEKSEIFDDQFSVERPDGSNFTLKIRSTKLEDSAMYFCASSEGIQPQHFGDGTRLSIL.

This clonotype was detected ten times or more. The CDR3 region is CSVDSDGPPGADTQYF. The CDR3 bases are TGCAGCGTGGATAGTGACGGACCGCCCGGCGCAGATACGCAGTATTTT. The rearrangement uses TRBV29-1 and TRBJ2-3, with D uncertain. Germline values: CDR1 SQVTM, CDR2 ANQGSEA. The CDR3 spans 16 residues. The V and J ends lost 6 bases and 4 bases respectively, with 23 bases between them.

The chain couples TRBV29-1 to TRBJ1-1; no firm D call. CDR1 SQVTM and CDR2 ANQGSEA come from the germline V gene. Trimming took 2 bases from V and 5 from J, leaving 9 bases between them. CDR3 length equals 12 residues. In nucleotides, the CDR3 is TGCAGCGTTGAATCCGGGAGGACTGAAGCTTTCTTT. Translating it yields CSVESGRTEAFF.

V gene TRBV4-1 combines with J gene TRBJ1-2; the D gene is possibly TRBD1 (5 bases). Germline V gene data show CDR1 as MGHRA and CDR2 as YSYEKL. The CDR3 sequence is 16 residues long. Trimming cost V 0 bases and J 4 bases, with 15 bases left between them. The CDR3 region is CASSQDQAGQAYGYTF. The DNA for the CDR3 is TGCGCCAGCAGCCAAGATCAGGCAGGGCAGGCCTATGGCTACACCTTC.